This T cell receptor (beta chain) was documented in a study of T cells in Graves' hyperthyroidism and ophthalmopathy. Study-level findings and limits: For ophthalmopathy, model prediction preceded onset by a median roughly 5.9 months. From stable hyperthyroidism, ophthalmopathy was separated by a 13 V-J model.

A note on this clonotype: Its antigen is unknown.

Each ophthalmopathy patient scored at least 3 on the Clinical Activity Score and at least 4 on NOSPECS grade, with duration under 3 months. This CDR3 contains 15 residues. Trimming left V 6 bases short and J 0 bases short, with 11 bases between. Amplification yielded TCR beta CDR3 regions, with RNA transcripts as the source. The HTBI set primed first-round TCR CDR3 RT-PCR. In TCRdb, the multiplex PCR reads were re-called with MiXCR into one record per CDR3 protein. The sample holds some 490,000 distinct CDR3 sequences, about 16% seen once. The rearrangement links TRBV12-3 or TRBV12-4 to TRBJ2-2; the D gene is possibly TRBD2 (5 bases). This sequence was found in a woman aged 30 to 39 with Graves' ophthalmopathy. The sample taken for sequencing was blood. As DNA, the CDR3 is TGTGCCAGCAGCGGGGTTAAGACGAACACCGGGGAGCTGTTTTTT. Its translation is CASSGVKTNTGELFF.